This T cell receptor (beta chain) was found in a study of shared clonotypes between healthy human individuals. Study findings and constraints: Four donors held roughly 5% of naive CD4 clonotypes in common. Relative to clonotypes present in all four donors, those not shared had lower generation probabilities. Memory subsets generally showed lower estimated richness than naive subsets.

Libraries were prepared by immunoSEQ multiplex PCR; TCRdb keeps only in-frame clonotypes and omits some of them. The table shows 2.5 million or so clones, with 90% to 95% occurring only once. Concerning this clone: Its antigen is unidentified. This specimen includes other DNA sequences encoding the same CDR3.

The sample consisted of naive CD4+ T cells sorted from blood. Subset here: CD45RA+ positively selected. The receptor's source is a man between 18 and 35 years old in good health.

This CDR3 reads CASSVGLTDTQYF. CDR3 in DNA: TGTGCCAGCAGCGTGGGCCTAACAGATACGCAGTATTTT. The chain couples TRBV9 to TRBJ2-3, with D unresolved. The CDR3 has 13 residues. V shed 2 bases and J shed 3 bases, with 7 bases lying between them. Germline CDR1 is SGDLS and CDR2 is YYNGEE. The full variable domain, completed using reference TRBV9 and TRBJ2-3, is DSGVTQTPKHLITATGQRVTLRCSPRSGDLSVYWYQQSLDQGLQFLIQYYNGEERAKGNILERFSAQQFPDLHSELNLSSLELGDSALYFCASSVGLTDTQYFGPGTRLTVL.